Listed below are T cell receptor beta chains from one sample, sequenced in a study of T cell responses to AZD1222 COVID-19 vaccine. TCRdb keeps only in-frame clones here, not all; method: immunoSEQ multiplex PCR. This table has about 140,000 clones, just under 95% appearing once. Here the sequenced sample was peripheral blood, taken 28 days after the second AZD1222 dose. These receptors originate from an adult who received the AZD1222 COVID-19 vaccine. Each CDR3 is given with its conserved first and last residue. A D gene is named only where the DNA matches it firmly. Expanded clones get a size class; other rows say once, few or many, or leave the size out.

NA	NA	TRBV19	TRBJ2-7	TGTGCCAGTAGTATCGTACTTCGCCGTACTGAAGAGCAGTACTTC	CASSIVLRRTEEQYF
NA	NA	TRBV6-5	TRBJ1-1	TGTGCCAGCAGTTTCGGCGGGGTTGGAGCTTTCTTT	CASSFGGVGAFF
NA	NA	TRBV5-8	TRBJ1-1	TGTGCCAGCAGCTATAAGACCTTTTACATGAACACTGAAGCTTTCTTT	CASSYKTFYMNTEAFF
NA	NA	TRBV25-1	TRBJ2-3	TGTGCCAGCAGTCCCCTAGGGGGGTCAGATACGCAGTATTTT	CASSPLGGSDTQYF
NA	NA	TRBV6-5	TRBJ1-1	TGTGCCATACGGGCGGAAACTGAAGCTTTCTTT	CAIRAETEAFF
NA	NA	TRBV9	TRBJ2-5	TGTGCCAGCAGCGCCGAAGGCGAGACCCAGTACTTC	CASSAEGETQYF
NA	NA	TRBV24-1	TRBJ1-1	TGTGCCACCAGTGCGGGCTCGAGTAGCGCTTTCTTT	CATSAGSSSAFF
NA	TRBD1	TRBV3-1/TRBV3-2	TRBJ1-3	TGTGCCAGCAGCCAGGGGGACAGGGGGATTGGAAACACCATATATTTT	CASSQGDRGIGNTIYF
NA	TRBD1	TRBV11-2	TRBJ2-1	TGTGCCAGCAGCATCCGGGACAGACTGAGAATCCCTTTGGACAATGAGCAGTTCTTC	CASSIRDRLRIPLDNEQFF
NA	TRBD1	TRBV5-1	TRBJ2-7	TGCGCCAGCAGTTTACAGGGGTTCCACGAGCAGTACTTC	CASSLQGFHEQYF
NA	NA	TRBV6-6	TRBJ1-6	TGTGCCAGCAGTTACTTGGCCCGGGGGAATTCACCCCTCCACTTT	CASSYLARGNSPLHF
NA	NA	TRBV19	TRBJ1-5	TGTGCCAGTCAGGGACTACAGGGAGGTCAGCCCCAGCATTTT	CASQGLQGGQPQHF
once	TRBD1	TRBV19	TRBJ1-2	TGTGCCAGTTTGACAGGGCTTGGCTACACCTTC	CASLTGLGYTF
NA	NA	TRBV30	TRBJ2-1	TGTGCCTGGGTGGGGGTATGGGGGTACAATGAGCAGTTCTTC	CAWVGVWGYNEQFF